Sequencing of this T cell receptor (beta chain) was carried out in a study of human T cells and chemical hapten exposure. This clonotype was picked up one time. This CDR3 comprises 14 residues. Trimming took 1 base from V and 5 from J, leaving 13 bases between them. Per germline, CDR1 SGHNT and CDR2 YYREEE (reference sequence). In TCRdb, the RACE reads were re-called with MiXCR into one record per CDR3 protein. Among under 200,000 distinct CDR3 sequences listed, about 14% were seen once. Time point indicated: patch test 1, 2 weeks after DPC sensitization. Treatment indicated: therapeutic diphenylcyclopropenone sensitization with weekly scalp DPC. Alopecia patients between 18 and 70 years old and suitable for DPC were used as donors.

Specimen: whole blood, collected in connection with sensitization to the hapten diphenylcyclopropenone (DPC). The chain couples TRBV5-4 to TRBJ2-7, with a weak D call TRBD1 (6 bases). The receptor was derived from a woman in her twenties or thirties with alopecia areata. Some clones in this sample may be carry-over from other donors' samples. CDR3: CASSLYQGLNEQYF. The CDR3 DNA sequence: TGTGCCAGCAGCTTGTATCAGGGGCTGAACGAGCAGTACTTC.